The 5 T cell receptor beta chains presented below share a single source sample, sequenced in a study of T-cell reconstitution after alpha-beta-depleted transplantation in children. A TCRbeta library incorporating unique molecular identifiers was prepared. A single record per CDR3 protein comes from TCRdb applying MiXCR to the PCR reads. The sample holds 700,000 to 950,000 distinct CDR3 sequences; roughly 16% are singletons and the top ten take approximately 5%. Source: PBMCs, mostly from graft donor cells, taken 360 days after TCRalphabeta/CD19-depleted stem cell transplant. The receptor source for this set is a male patient younger than 18 who had a stem cell transplant for acute lymphoblastic leukemia, so the T cells may come from the graft donor.

This clonotype has a handful of counts. The V gene is TRBV18, the J gene TRBJ2-3; 7 nucleotides line up with TRBD2. With 3 bases clipped from V and 0 bases from J, the junction kept 3 bases outside the gene matches. From germline, CDR1 is KGHSH and CDR2 LQKENI. The CDR3 covers 15 residues. The CDR3 coding sequence is TGTGCCAGCTCACCGGCAGCGGGGAGCACAGATACGCAGTATTTT. Translating gives CASSPAAGSTDTQYF.

The genes are TRBV7-9 and TRBJ2-7; possibly TRBD2 for D (6 bases). Germline CDR1 reads SEHNR; CDR2 reads FQNEAQ (reference sequence). The V end was cut by 2 bases, the J end by 2 bases, with 13 bases between. This CDR3 region has 15 residues. CDR3 coding DNA: TGTGCCAGCAGCTTAACGGCGGGGAGCGCCTACGAGCAGTACTTC. Translation: CASSLTAGSAYEQYF.

V and J are TRBV18 and TRBJ2-5, with 8 nucleotides matching TRBD1. V was pared by 3 bases and J by 6 bases, with 6 bases of the junction left unmatched. This CDR3 region has 14 residues. CDR1 and CDR2 (germline): KGHSH, LQKENI. In nucleotides, the CDR3 is TGTGCCAGCTCACCGACAGGGGATGGGAAGACCCAGTACTTC. It yields the protein CASSPTGDGKTQYF.

In its sample, this clonotype was seen many times. V gene TRBV7-3 combines with J gene TRBJ2-1, with a weak D call TRBD2 (5 bases). CDR3 size: 12 residues. The germline V gene encodes CDR1 SGHTA and CDR2 FQGTGA. Trimming took 1 base from V and 9 from J, leaving 7 bases between them. CDR3: CASSLNGGEQFF. In DNA, the CDR3 is TGTGCCAGCAGCTTAAATGGAGGTGAGCAGTTCTTC.

This clonotype was recorded a few times. This chain connects TRBV29-1 to TRBJ2-7; possibly TRBD1 for D (6 bases). V was cut by 7 bases and J by 0 bases, with 13 bases left in between. The germline V gene has CDR1 SQVTM and CDR2 ANQGSEA. The CDR3 sequence is 13 residues long. CDR3 protein: CSGQRDNSYEQYF. The CDR3 coding sequence is TGCAGCGGACAAAGGGACAACTCCTACGAGCAGTACTTC.